The 22 T cell receptor beta chains below were found in one sample sequenced in a study of blood T cell repertoires in COVID-19. TCRdb's copy holds only in-frame clones and misses some; the assay was immunoSEQ multiplex PCR. Of 200,000 to 250,000 clones listed, more than 75% were seen once; the top ten hold 2.9%. The sequencing input was peripheral blood. These receptors were obtained from a man aged 50 to 59 who had recovered from COVID-19.

DNA of the CDR3: TGTGCCACTATGACTAGCGGGATTAGTTCCTCCTACAATGAGCAGTTCTTC. Protein sequence: CATMTSGISSSYNEQFF. The V and J genes are TRBV19 and TRBJ2-1; 11 bases fit TRBD2. The germline V gene encodes CDR1 LNHDA and CDR2 SQIVND (reference sequence). Germline trimming cut 10 bases from V and 0 bases from J; bases unmatched to any gene: 11. CDR3 length: 17 amino acids.

CDR3 nucleotide sequence: TGTGCCAGCAGTTGGGACAGCGGTAACTATGGCTACACCTTC. This encodes CASSWDSGNYGYTF. The chain joins TRBV6-6 to TRBJ1-2, with 7 bases identical to TRBD1. Germline values: CDR1 MNHNY, CDR2 SVGAGI (reference sequence). J lost 1 base, V lost 4 bases, and 3 bases had no gene match. This CDR3 region has 14 residues.

V gene TRBV5-4 combines with J gene TRBJ2-3; TRBD2 aligns across 9 bases. V lost 2 bases to trimming and J lost 3 bases; unmatched junction nucleotides: 7. The germline V gene has CDR1 SGHNT and CDR2 YYREEE (reference sequence). The CDR3 is 16 amino acids. The CDR3 protein is CASSFLAGVLTDTQYF. The CDR3 nucleotides read TGTGCCAGCAGCTTCTTAGCGGGAGTGTTGACAGATACGCAGTATTTT. Filled out from reference TRBV5-4 and TRBJ2-3, the complete variable domain reads ETGVTQSPTHLIKTRGQQVTLRCSSQSGHNTVSWYQQALGQGPQFIFQYYREEENGRGNFPPRFSGLQFPNYSSELNVNALELDDSALYLCASSFLAGVLTDTQYFGPGTRLTVL.

Only a few counts were recorded for this clone. This rearrangement joins TRBV7-2 to TRBJ1-2; 7 bases are shared with TRBD1. The CDR3 length is 14 residues. Germline loops: CDR1 SGHTA, CDR2 FQGNSA. V trimming: 1 base; J trimming: 4 bases; junction bases outside the gene matches: 3. CDR3 sequence: CASSLGGGLYGYTF. CDR3 DNA: TGTGCCAGCAGCTTAGGAGGGGGCCTCTATGGCTACACCTTC.

This clone showed up just once. The rearrangement joins TRBV12-3 or TRBV12-4 to TRBJ2-1, with 10 bases identical to TRBD1. This CDR3 has 13 residues. V dropped 6 bases and J dropped 9; count of bases not matched to a gene: 5. The CDR3: CASRRQGAVEQFF. CDR3 nucleotides: TGTGCCAGCAGGAGACAGGGGGCGGTTGAGCAGTTCTTC.

This clone has only a few counts. The J gene is TRBJ1-5, the V gene TRBV3-1 (or the pseudogene TRBV3-2); the D gene is possibly TRBD1 (5 bases). The V end lost 0 bases, the J end lost 5 bases, and 8 bases lay between the germline ends. CDR1 is LGHDT, CDR2 YNNKEL, per germline (reference sequence). This CDR3 has 14 residues. The CDR3 nucleotides are TGTGCCAGCAGCCAAGATTGGGGGGATCAGCCCCAGCATTTT. Translation: CASSQDWGDQPQHF.

CDR3 protein: CASSIGRGISGANVLTF. As DNA, the CDR3 is TGTGCCAGTAGTATTGGCAGGGGGATCTCTGGGGCCAACGTCCTGACTTTC. The chain is built from TRBV19 and TRBJ2-6, with 7 bases fitting TRBD1. Trimming cost V 3 bases and J 0 bases; bases outside gene matches: 5. Germline assignment: CDR1 LNHDA and CDR2 SQIVND (reference sequence). The CDR3 spans 17 residues.

The gene calls are TRBV28 and TRBJ1-4; TRBD1 agrees at 9 bases. CDR3 length: 15 amino acids. V lost 4 bases and J lost 8; bases outside the gene matches: 8. The germline V gene has CDR1 MDHEN and CDR2 SYDVKM. CDR3 coding DNA: TGTGCCAGCAGTTCCCGGGGACAGGGCTGGGAAAAACTGTTTTTT. Translated, it gives CASSSRGQGWEKLFF.

This sequence joins TRBV6-5 and TRBJ1-2; a weak D match, TRBD1 (5 bases). The CDR3 runs 13 residues. CDR1 and CDR2 from the germline V gene are MNHEY and SVGAGI. Trimming took off 9 bases at V and 10 bases at J, with 21 bases between the two ends. The CDR3 DNA sequence: TGTGCCAGTACCATCGGGACTTTAGATGACTACACCTTC. Its translation: CASTIGTLDDYTF.

This sequence joins TRBV12-3 or TRBV12-4 and TRBJ2-7; a possible D gene is TRBD2 (6 bases). The CDR3 consists of 12 residues. Deletions cut 7 bases from V and 7 bases from J, with 14 bases between. The CDR3 region has the DNA TGTGCCAGCACCTGGTACGGGGGTGAGCAGTACTTC. Protein product: CASTWYGGEQYF.

In this sample, this clone turned up once. The chain has TRBV29-1 and TRBJ2-3; the D is unclear. Per the germline V gene, CDR1 is SQVTM and CDR2 is ANQGSEA. Trimming took 4 bases from V and 2 from J, leaving 13 bases between them. The CDR3 has 14 residues. The chain's CDR3 is CSVVPARATDTQYF. In nucleotides, the CDR3 is TGCAGCGTTGTGCCCGCGAGAGCCACAGATACGCAGTATTTT.

This sequence joins TRBV5-5 and TRBJ2-3, with 7 positions matching TRBD1. Germline assignment: CDR1 SGHKS and CDR2 YYEKEE (reference sequence). V lost 4 bases to trimming and J lost 5 bases; unmatched junction nucleotides: 4. This CDR3 is 13 amino acids long. The CDR3 is CASSRQGVDTQYF. The CDR3 DNA is TGTGCCAGCAGCAGACAGGGAGTAGATACGCAGTATTTT.

The CDR3 bases are TGTGCCAGCACCCTAGGCGGGGAGCTGTTTTTT. As protein: CASTLGGELFF. The chain recombines TRBV7-9 with TRBJ2-2; D remains ambiguous. The CDR3 runs to 11 residues. Germline loops: CDR1 SEHNR, CDR2 FQNEAQ (reference sequence). The V end was cut by 7 bases, the J end by 7 bases, with 7 bases between.

The chain joins TRBV30 to TRBJ2-1, with 9 nucleotides matching TRBD2. Germline V gene data show CDR1 as GTSNPN and CDR2 as SVGIG (reference sequence). The V and J ends lost 2 bases and 7 bases, in that order; junction bases with no gene match: 9. The CDR3 loop spans 15 amino acids. In DNA, the CDR3 is TGTGCCTGGAGTCCCGGGACTAGCCCCTCAAATGAGCAGTTCTTC. Protein: CAWSPGTSPSNEQFF.

This chain uses TRBV19 with TRBJ2-1; D unresolved. The germline V and J ends were trimmed by 6 bases and 3 bases, with 3 bases remaining between them. CDR3 length equals 11 residues. Germline V gives CDR1 LNHDA, CDR2 SQIVND (reference sequence). CDR3 loop: CASSVYNEQFF. CDR3 sequence (DNA): TGTGCCAGTAGCGTCTACAATGAGCAGTTCTTC. Looking up the rest from reference TRBV19 and TRBJ2-1 gives the full variable domain: DGGITQSPKYLFRKEGQNVTLSCEQNLNHDAMYWYRQDPGQGLRLIYYSQIVNDFQKGDIAEGYSVSREKKESFPLTVTSAQKNPTAFYLCASSVYNEQFFGPGTRLTVL.

The chain uses TRBV19 and TRBJ1-1; the match to TRBD1 covers 8 bases. Germline trimming cut 7 bases from V and 3 bases from J; bases unmatched to any gene: 1. CDR3 length equals 12 residues. Per the germline V gene, CDR1 is LNHDA and CDR2 is SQIVND (reference sequence). The CDR3 DNA sequence: TGTGCCAGTACGGACAGGGACACTGAAGCTTTCTTT. Protein: CASTDRDTEAFF.

The V call is TRBV6-1, the J call TRBJ2-7; 10 bases agree with TRBD1. The trim removed 0 bases at V and 1 base at J, leaving 0 bases unmatched. The CDR3 loop spans 15 amino acids. Germline V gene lookup returns CDR1 MNHNS and CDR2 SASEGT. CDR3 coding DNA: TGTGCCAGCAGTGAAGCGGGACAGGGGTCCTACGAGCAGTACTTC. Translation: CASSEAGQGSYEQYF.

Points on this clone: The same CDR3 arises from other DNA sequences in this sample as well. This chain joins TRBV18 and TRBJ1-5, with 8 bases lining up with TRBD1. CDR1 KGHSH and CDR2 LQKENI come from the germline V gene. With V trimmed by 3 bases and J by 2 bases, 6 bases remained unmatched. The CDR3 has 16 residues. The CDR3 DNA reads TGTGCCAGCTCACCCCAGGGGGCGGCTGGCAATCAGCCCCAGCATTTT. This encodes CASSPQGAAGNQPQHF.

The chain employs TRBV11-2 and TRBJ2-7; D gene uncertain. Trimming shortened V by 5 bases and J by 2 bases, and 10 bases separated the two germline ends. The length of the CDR3 is 13 residues. Looked up from germline, CDR1 is SGHAT and CDR2 is FQNNGV. For the CDR3, the DNA is TGTGCCAGCAGCCCCGCGGCAGCCTACGAGCAGTACTTC. Translated: CASSPAAAYEQYF. The entire variable domain, with the rest obtained from reference TRBV11-2 and TRBJ2-7, is as follows: EAGVAQSPRYKIIEKRQSVAFWCNPISGHATLYWYQQILGQGPKLLIQFQNNGVVDDSQLPKDRFSAERLKGVDSTLKIQPAKLEDSAVYLCASSPAAAYEQYFGPGTRLTVT.

The chain recombines TRBV6-1 with TRBJ1-2, with D unclear. This CDR3 spans 13 amino acids. Germline assignment: CDR1 MNHNS and CDR2 SASEGT. Trimming pared 2 bases from V and 8 bases from J, leaving 12 bases between. DNA of the CDR3: TGTGCCAGCAGTGAACAGGTTTGGCGAGGCTACACCTTC. As protein: CASSEQVWRGYTF.

This sequence joins TRBV14 and TRBJ2-4; D is possibly TRBD1 (6 bases). The CDR3 length is 17 residues. Trimming cost V 3 bases and J 2 bases, with 17 bases left between them. Per the germline V gene, CDR1 is SGHDN and CDR2 is FVKESK. CDR3: CASSQSGTSLPKNIQYF. As DNA, the CDR3 is TGTGCCAGCAGCCAGTCCGGGACAAGTCTGCCCAAAAACATTCAGTACTTC.

The chain is built from TRBV25-1 and TRBJ2-5; TRBD2 is a possible D gene (6 bases). This CDR3 region has 17 residues. The germline gives CDR1 MGHDK, CDR2 SYGVNS. The ends were cut back, 0 bases at V and 5 bases at J, with 19 bases in the middle. The CDR3 nucleotides read TGTGCCAGCAGTGAATATGAGGAGGGGAGGTTTGTCGAGACCCAGTACTTC. The encoded protein is CASSEYEEGRFVETQYF.